Listed here are 30 T cell receptor beta chains from one sample, sequenced in a study of shared clonotypes between healthy human individuals. Assay used: immunoSEQ multiplex PCR; TCRdb lists only in-frame clones, some missing. The sample has hundreds of thousands of clones; around 77% are singletons. The sequenced sample was PBMCs. These receptors were taken from a woman in her thirties or forties in good health. Some clones in this sample may be carry-over from other donors' samples.

The chain links TRBV7-3 to TRBJ1-3; D is ambiguous. This CDR3 is built from 15 residues. V was clipped by 5 bases and J by 0 bases, with 11 bases between them. Looked up from germline, CDR1 is SGHTA and CDR2 is FQGTGA. CDR3 residues: CASSPVSGSGNTIYF. The CDR3 region has the DNA TGTGCCAGCAGCCCCGTTTCGGGCTCTGGAAACACCATATATTTT.

The chain couples TRBV5-1 to TRBJ2-4; 7 nucleotides align to TRBD1. The CDR3 is 12 residues long. The J segment lost 11 bases and the V segment lost 4 bases, leaving 6 bases of the junction unmatched. Germline V CDR1 and CDR2: SGHRS, YFSETQ. CDR3 sequence reads: CASSEDRWLQYF. In DNA, the CDR3 is TGCGCCAGCAGCGAGGACAGGTGGCTTCAGTACTTC.

Remarks on this clone: This likely traces to a read error, being one base from a far larger clone. This chain connects TRBV29-1 to TRBJ1-5; D remains unclear. Germline V gives CDR1 SQVTM, CDR2 ANQGSEA. The CDR3 sequence is 15 residues long. CDR3 bases: TGCGGCGCGTCCGACGGGTTTTTAGGGAATCAGCCCCAGCATTTT. Its translation is CGASDGFLGNQPQHF.

The genes are TRBV6-4 and TRBJ2-1; 14 bases are shared with TRBD2. This CDR3 is built from 16 residues. The germline gives CDR1 MRHNA, CDR2 SNTAGT. The J segment lost 8 bases and the V segment lost 3 bases, leaving 6 bases of the junction unmatched. CDR3 protein: CASSEGGTSGSDEQFF. For the CDR3, the DNA is TGTGCCAGCAGTGAGGGTGGGACTAGCGGGAGTGATGAGCAGTTCTTC.

A word on this clone: A much larger clone lies a single base off, so this may be a read error. The rearrangement joins TRBV5-4 to TRBJ2-7; 7 bases are shared with TRBD1. The CDR3 totals 13 residues. V dropped 0 bases and J dropped 5; count of bases not matched to a gene: 2. CDR1 is SGHNT and CDR2 is YYREEE in the germline V gene (reference sequence). Written as DNA, the CDR3 is TGTGCCAGCAGCTTGGACAGGGGCAACGAGCAGTACTTC. Translation: CASSLDRGNEQYF.

The CDR3 sequence is CASSQDAPGRKLFF. CDR3 in DNA: TGTGCCAGCAGCCAAGATGCCCCGGGACGAAAACTGTTTTTT. The chain joins TRBV4-2 to TRBJ1-4, with a possible D match to TRBD1 (5 bases). Germline CDR1 reads LGHNA; CDR2 reads YNFKEQ. Trimming stripped 0 bases from V and 10 bases from J, with 12 bases between. The CDR3 is 14 residues long.

The V gene is TRBV6-1, the J gene TRBJ2-7; D is perhaps TRBD2 (6 bases). Germline values: CDR1 MNHNS, CDR2 SASEGT. The CDR3 runs to 13 residues. Trimming took off 8 bases at V and 3 bases at J, with 14 bases between the two ends. The DNA of the CDR3 is TGTGCCAGCGTGGAGGGGCTGAGCTACGAGCAGTACTTC. It translates to CASVEGLSYEQYF.

The genes are TRBV6-6 and TRBJ2-7, with 8 bases matching TRBD1. Germline CDR1 MNHNY, CDR2 SVGAGI (reference sequence). The CDR3 extends over 16 amino acids. The V gene end was trimmed by 6 bases and the J gene end by 6 bases; junction bases not matched to a gene: 16. The CDR3 bases are TGTGCCAGCAGCTCGGGACAGGCGCACCGCATGGGCGAGCAGTACTTC. Its translation: CASSSGQAHRMGEQYF.

J is TRBJ2-7 and V is TRBV10-3, with a possible D match to TRBD2 (5 bases). V lost 4 bases and J lost 0, with 7 bases in between. Germline CDR1 is ENHRY and CDR2 is SYGVKD. The CDR3 is 13 residues long. The CDR3 nucleotides read TGTGCCATCAGTGGGACTGGCTCCTACGAGCAGTACTTC. It is translated as CAISGTGSYEQYF.

This chain uses TRBV15 with TRBJ2-7; TRBD1 matches 8 bases. CDR3 size: 13 residues. The ends lost 3 bases at V and 7 bases at J; junction bases unmatched: 5. Germline lookup yields CDR1 LNHNV and CDR2 YYDKDF (reference sequence). CDR3 sequence: CATSRNYRGEQYF. Here the CDR3 DNA reads TGTGCCACCAGCAGGAATTACAGGGGGGAGCAGTACTTC.

This chain uses TRBV4-2 with TRBJ2-1, with 8 bases that match TRBD2. The CDR3 runs 14 residues. Germline V lookup: CDR1 LGHNA, CDR2 YNFKEQ. V gave up 0 bases and J gave up 9 bases; unmatched junction bases: 4. The CDR3 DNA is TGTGCCAGCAGCCAAGACCGGACTAGCTTTGAGCAGTTCTTC. Protein sequence: CASSQDRTSFEQFF.

Of note for this clone: This likely came from a read error, as a far larger clone is one base away. This chain connects TRBV11-2 to TRBJ2-5; D is undetermined. The last part of the DNA fits TRBJ2-7 better; the J call may be wrong. This CDR3 is 11 amino acids long. Germline V lookup: CDR1 SGHAT, CDR2 FQNNGV. The CDR3 here is CASSLGNEQYF. The DNA of the CDR3 is TGTGCCAGCAGCTTAGGAAACGAGCAGTACTTC.

V gene TRBV2 combines with J gene TRBJ2-1; TRBD1 aligns across 12 bases. In germline, CDR1 is SNHLY, CDR2 FYNNEI. This CDR3 has 15 residues. V trimming: 6 bases; J trimming: 7 bases; junction bases outside the gene matches: 7. CDR3 in amino acids: CASSPGTGGWNEQFF. The CDR3 region has the DNA TGTGCCAGCAGCCCCGGGACAGGGGGCTGGAATGAGCAGTTCTTC.

This clone was recorded only once. V and J are TRBV28 and TRBJ2-5, with D perhaps matching TRBD2 (5 bases). The V gene's germline CDR1 is MDHEN and CDR2 SYDVKM. CDR3 size: 13 residues. Trimming shortened V by 10 bases and J by 2 bases, and 14 bases separated the two germline ends. DNA for the CDR3: TGTGCCACCATGAGGAGGAGACAAGAGACCCAGTACTTC. Protein product: CATMRRRQETQYF.

The rearrangement links TRBV30 to TRBJ2-7, with TRBD2 matching 9 bases. From germline, CDR1 is GTSNPN and CDR2 SVGIG (reference sequence). CDR3 length: 15 residues. The junction had 10 bases not matched to a gene; V was cut back by 2 bases and J by 5 bases. The DNA of the CDR3 is TGTGCCTGGAGTTTTAGCGGCGGGAGGGCCGACGAGCAGTACTTC. This translates into CAWSFSGGRADEQYF.

In its sample, this clone was seen a few times. The chain combines TRBV30 with TRBJ1-3; D gene unclear. Germline V CDR1 and CDR2: GTSNPN, SVGIG (reference sequence). The CDR3 extends over 16 amino acids. Trimming shortened V by 0 bases and J by 0 bases, and 12 bases separated the two germline ends. In DNA form, the CDR3 reads TGTGCCTGGAGTGTCGCGGGGTCGGGCTCTGGAAACACCATATATTTT. This sequence encodes CAWSVAGSGSGNTIYF.

This clone has just a few counts. A read error may produce the germline difference seen at one junction end. This chain links TRBV5-1 with TRBJ1-1; D is possibly TRBD1 (5 bases). Germline V gene sequence: CDR1 SGHRS, CDR2 YFSETQ. The CDR3 has 11 amino acids. This CDR3 is CASSSRDDRHF. The CDR3 DNA sequence: TGCGCCAGCAGCTCCCGGGACGACCGTCACTTT.

The V call is TRBV29-1, the J call TRBJ1-3; D uncertain. Trimming removed 3 bases from V and 0 bases from J, with 9 bases in between. CDR1 is SQVTM and CDR2 is ANQGSEA in the germline V gene. The CDR3 covers 14 residues. DNA of the CDR3: TGCAGCGTTGACCCTGACGGCTCTGGAAACACCATATATTTT. This codes for CSVDPDGSGNTIYF. The variable domain in full, with the rest retrieved from reference TRBV29-1 and TRBJ1-3, is SAVISQKPSRDICQRGTSLTIQCQVDSQVTMMFWYRQQPGQSLTLIATANQGSEATYESGFVIDKFPISRPNLTFSTLTVSNMSPEDSSIYLCSVDPDGSGNTIYFGEGSWLTVV.

About this clone itself: One end of the junction varies from germline; a read error may be responsible. The V call is TRBV27, the J call TRBJ2-1, with TRBD1 matching 10 bases. Germline CDR1 reads MNHEY; CDR2 reads SMNVEV (reference sequence). The CDR3 contains 17 residues. CDR3 loop: CASSAPPGQGSSNEQFF. The CDR3 coding sequence is TGTGCCAGCAGTGCCCCACCGGGACAGGGGTCCTCCAATGAGCAGTTCTTC.

A few counts support this clone. The chain recombines TRBV4-3 with TRBJ1-2, with D perhaps TRBD1 (5 bases). The germline V and J ends were trimmed by 0 bases and 3 bases, with 11 bases remaining between them. Germline lookup yields CDR1 LGHNA and CDR2 YSLEER. The CDR3 is 15 amino acids. The CDR3 DNA reads as TGCGCCAGCAGCCAAGACCGGGACTCTTACTATGGCTACACCTTC. Translation: CASSQDRDSYYGYTF.

V is TRBV18 and J is TRBJ1-4; D not resolved. CDR3 length: 12 residues. V lost 3 bases and J 4 bases, leaving 3 bases between the germline ends. The germline V gene has CDR1 KGHSH and CDR2 LQKENI. CDR3 sequence (DNA): TGTGCCAGCTCACCCAATAATGAAAAACTGTTTTTT. Protein: CASSPNNEKLFF. Using reference TRBV18 and TRBJ1-4 for the parts outside the CDR3, the full variable domain is NAGVMQNPRHLVRRRGQEARLRCSPMKGHSHVYWYRQLPEEGLKFMVYLQKENIIDESGMPKERFSAEFPKEGPSILRIQQVVRGDSAAYFCASSPNNEKLFFGSGTQLSVL.

The chain joins TRBV4-2 to TRBJ2-6; D possibly corresponds to TRBD2 (6 bases). CDR1 is LGHNA, CDR2 YNFKEQ, per germline. The CDR3 covers 18 residues. V was shortened by 0 bases and J by 2 bases, with 14 bases between the two germline ends. The CDR3 loop reads CASSQDVVAGTGANVLTF. The CDR3 DNA sequence: TGTGCCAGCAGCCAAGATGTTGTGGCGGGAACTGGGGCCAACGTCCTGACTTTC.

The chain recombines TRBV27 with TRBJ2-5; D not certain. The closer fit of TRBJ2-7 to the DNA end suggests the J call may be wrong. Germline V CDR1 and CDR2: MNHEY, SMNVEV (reference sequence). CDR3 length equals 14 residues. The CDR3 protein is CASSLNGVNYEQYF. The CDR3 nucleotides read TGTGCCAGCAGTTTAAACGGAGTTAACTACGAGCAGTACTTC.

The CDR3 DNA follows: TGTGCCTGGAGTGTACGTGTACTAGCGGGAGGGCCAAATACGCAGTATTTT. Its protein is CAWSVRVLAGGPNTQYF. V usage is TRBV30 and J usage is TRBJ2-3; 13 nucleotides line up with TRBD2. V lost 0 bases, J lost 7 bases, and 10 bases stayed unmatched. The CDR3 spans 17 residues. Germline V CDR1 and CDR2: GTSNPN, SVGIG (reference sequence).

The genes are TRBV12-5 and TRBJ2-2; D ambiguous. The CDR3 runs 12 residues. The germline CDR1 and CDR2 sequences are LGHNT and FRNRAP. CDR3 loop: CADGANTGELFF. In DNA, the CDR3 is TGTGCCGATGGAGCGAACACCGGGGAGCTGTTTTTT.

The genes are TRBV5-1 and TRBJ2-5, with TRBD2 matching over 9 bases. This CDR3 has 17 residues. Germline values: CDR1 SGHRS, CDR2 YFSETQ. V was clipped by 0 bases and J by 4 bases; unmatched bases: 10. CDR3: CASSLAIAGAPPETQYF. The CDR3 DNA reads as TGCGCCAGCAGCTTGGCCATAGCGGGGGCTCCCCCAGAGACCCAGTACTTC. The whole variable domain, filled in from reference TRBV5-1 and TRBJ2-5, reads KAGVTQTPRYLIKTRGQQVTLSCSPISGHRSVSWYQQTPGQGLQFLFEYFSETQRNKGNFPGRFSGRQFSNSRSEMNVSTLELGDSALYLCASSLAIAGAPPETQYFGPGTRLLVL.

V and J are TRBV10-3 and TRBJ1-1, with a possible D match to TRBD1 (6 bases). The CDR3 consists of 13 residues. With 6 bases removed from V and 1 base from J, the gap between germline ends came to 9 bases. Germline lookup yields CDR1 ENHRY and CDR2 SYGVKD. In nucleotides, the CDR3 is TGTGCCATCAGGGACAGCGCGAACACTGAAGCTTTCTTT. Residues: CAIRDSANTEAFF.

In its sample, this clone was seen once. The chain employs TRBV4-1 and TRBJ1-4; D not resolved. The CDR3 length is 16 residues. V was cut by 2 bases and J by 7 bases, with 17 bases left in between. From germline, CDR1 is MGHRA and CDR2 YSYEKL. This CDR3 is CASSQSVSRSTEKLFF. The CDR3 bases are TGCGCCAGCAGCCAAAGCGTTTCCAGGAGTACTGAAAAACTGTTTTTT.

The chain uses TRBV28 and TRBJ2-1; 15 bases are a match to TRBD2. CDR3 length equals 19 residues. Germline trimming cut 4 bases from V and 3 bases from J; bases unmatched to any gene: 10. Germline CDR1 and CDR2: MDHEN and SYDVKM. CDR3 sequence reads: CASSSAPGLAGGSYNEQFF. CDR3 sequence (DNA): TGTGCCAGCAGTTCTGCCCCGGGACTAGCGGGAGGAAGCTACAATGAGCAGTTCTTC. The full variable domain, with the rest looked up from reference TRBV28 and TRBJ2-1, is DVKVTQSSRYLVKRTGEKVFLECVQDMDHENMFWYRQDPGLGLRLIYFSYDVKMKEKGDIPEGYSVSREKKERFSLILESASTNQTSMYLCASSSAPGLAGGSYNEQFFGPGTRLTVL.

The chain carries TRBV7-2 and TRBJ2-1; TRBD2 matches at 8 bases. Germline-derived CDR1 and CDR2 are SGHTA and FQGNSA. After removal of 4 bases from V and 2 bases from J, the junction contained 1 base not matched to a gene. The CDR3 covers 14 residues. CDR3 nucleotides: TGTGCCAGCAGCTCGGGACTAGCCTACAATGAGCAGTTCTTC. Its translation: CASSSGLAYNEQFF.